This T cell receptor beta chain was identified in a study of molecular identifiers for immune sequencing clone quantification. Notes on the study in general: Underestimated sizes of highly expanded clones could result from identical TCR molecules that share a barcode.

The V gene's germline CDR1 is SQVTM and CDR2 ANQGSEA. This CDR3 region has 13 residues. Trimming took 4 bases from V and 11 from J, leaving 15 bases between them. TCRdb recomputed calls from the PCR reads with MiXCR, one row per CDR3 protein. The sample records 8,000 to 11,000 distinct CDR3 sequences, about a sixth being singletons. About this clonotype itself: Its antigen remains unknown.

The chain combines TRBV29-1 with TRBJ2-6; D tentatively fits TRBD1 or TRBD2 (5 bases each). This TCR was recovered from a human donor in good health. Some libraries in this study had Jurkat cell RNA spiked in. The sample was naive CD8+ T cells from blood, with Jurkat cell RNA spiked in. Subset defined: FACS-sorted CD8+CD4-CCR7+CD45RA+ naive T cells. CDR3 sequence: CSVVHSGTDVLTF. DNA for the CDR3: TGCAGCGTTGTTCACTCTGGGACCGACGTCCTGACTTTC.